The sample holds many counts of the clone carrying this T cell receptor beta chain. What it recognizes is unknown. These data belong to a study of T cells in Graves' hyperthyroidism and ophthalmopathy. Broader study findings: Blood also showed most of the thyroid clonotypes that were expanded above 0.001.

TCR beta CDR3 regions were amplified from RNA. In the first-round RT-PCR of the TCR CDR3, the HTBI primer set was used. TCRdb processed the multiplex PCR reads anew with MiXCR; each CDR3 protein has one entry. The sample lists approximately 600,000 distinct CDR3 sequences, roughly 13% seen once, with roughly 6.2% in the top ten. V lost 0 bases and J lost 5; bases outside the gene matches: 6. This CDR3 is 15 amino acids long. The germline gives CDR1 DFQATT, CDR2 SNEGSKA (reference sequence). The chain employs TRBV20-1 and TRBJ2-7; 11 bases line up with TRBD2. Material for sequencing was blood. The receptor was isolated from a woman in her 30s with Graves' hyperthyroidism that later progressed to Graves' ophthalmopathy. CDR3 coding DNA: TGCAGTGCTAGAGACCCTACTAGCGGGAGCGACGAGCAGTACTTC. Its translation is CSARDPTSGSDEQYF.